Given below is one T cell receptor (beta chain) in context. Germline V gives CDR1 SNHLY, CDR2 FYNNEI. V lost 2 bases to trimming and J lost 5 bases; unmatched junction nucleotides: 8. This CDR3 contains 15 residues. The source of the sample is a study of T cell changes during pregnancy in multiple sclerosis. Profiling relied on immunoSEQ multiplex PCR, and the TCRdb table lists in-frame clones only, not all of them. Among more than 30,000 clones, nearly 90% were seen once, and the ten largest hold about 0.5%. V is TRBV2 and J is TRBJ2-7, with 8 bases identical to TRBD1. The sequences come from CD4+ T cells from peripheral blood mononuclear cells, collected in the third trimester of pregnancy. This TCR was recovered from a female donor in good health, enrolled as a control in a pregnancy study. CDR3 sequence reads: CASSEWAGGIHEQYF. The CDR3 DNA sequence: TGTGCCAGCAGTGAATGGGCAGGGGGCATCCACGAGCAGTACTTC. Looking up the rest from reference TRBV2 and TRBJ2-7 gives the full variable domain: EPEVTQTPSHQVTQMGQEVILRCVPISNHLYFYWYRQILGQKVEFLVSFYNNEISEKSEIFDDQFSVERPDGSNFTLKIRSTKLEDSAMYFCASSEWAGGIHEQYFGPGTRLTVT.